This T cell receptor beta chain was identified in a study of TIL therapy for anti-PD-1-resistant metastatic lung cancer. The libraries were made with immunoSEQ v3. Some clones are missing from TCRdb's copy, which holds only in-frame ones; the method was immunoSEQ multiplex PCR. The sample records fewer than 65,000 clones, roughly four fifths being singletons. The length of the CDR3 is 15 residues. Germline CDR1 and CDR2: LGHDT and YNNKEL (reference sequence). Unmatched junction bases numbered 7, after V lost 1 base and J lost 7 bases. Documented time point: pre-treatment sample, taken before nivolumab and TIL therapy. Adults with stage 4 NSCLC were enrolled in a phase I trial. This clone was detected only a few times.

This chain connects TRBV3-1 (or the pseudogene TRBV3-2) to TRBJ2-7; the match to TRBD1 covers 10 bases. The sequence came from a person between 25 and 79 years old with non-small cell lung cancer. Here the sequenced sample was blood, taken at baseline. The CDR3 is CASSQAGTGVGEQYF. The CDR3 nucleotides read TGTGCCAGCAGCCAAGCTGGGACAGGGGTGGGGGAGCAGTACTTC.